This T cell receptor (beta chain) stems from a study of early T cells in non-severe SARS-CoV-2 infection. TCRdb re-derived calls from the 5' RACE reads in MiXCR, one entry per CDR3 protein. The table includes about 80,000 distinct CDR3 sequences, 12% detected once. This CDR3 spans 14 amino acids. V lost 7 bases and J 2 bases, leaving 9 bases between the germline ends. CDR1 MNHNS and CDR2 SASEGT come from the germline V gene. This clonotype was detected a few times. The sample was whole blood, taken at baseline. This sequence was found in an adult who was a healthcare worker with PCR-confirmed SARS-CoV-2 infection or an uninfected control (not recorded which). The donor label of this sample is uncertain. The chain recombines TRBV6-1 with TRBJ2-6, with D tentatively TRBD1 or TRBD2 (5 bases each). The CDR3 spells CASKGSPGANVLTF. CDR3 bases: TGTGCCAGCAAGGGGAGTCCTGGGGCCAACGTCCTGACTTTC.